The clone carrying this TCR beta chain was counted ten times or more. Its antigen remains unidentified. The sample is drawn from a study of identical twins. Germline V lookup: CDR1 ENHRY, CDR2 SYGVKD. J gave up 2 bases and V 2 bases, and 4 bases lay outside the gene matches. CDR3 length: 15 residues. Notes on the study in general: Out-of-frame alpha sequences common to twins exhibited an excess of low generation probability. Insertion counts were lower in abundant cord blood beta clonotypes, a trend that memory repertoires did not show.

A universal primer site was created by template switching, with the cDNA bearing unique molecular identifiers. TCRdb used MiXCR to reprocess the 5' RACE reads, holding one entry per CDR3 protein. The table lists 250,000 or so distinct CDR3 sequences, about 8.3% of them singletons, with roughly 3% in the top ten. These same records also appear under a second study, on yellow fever vaccine responses in identical twins.

This clonotype originated in a woman under 30 in good health. This chain uses TRBV10-3 with TRBJ2-3, with 7 bases identical to TRBD2. The material sequenced was CD8+ T cells sorted from blood. The DNA for the CDR3 is TGTGCCATCAGTGAGGAAGCGGGACTCACAGATACGCAGTATTTT. The encoded protein is CAISEEAGLTDTQYF.